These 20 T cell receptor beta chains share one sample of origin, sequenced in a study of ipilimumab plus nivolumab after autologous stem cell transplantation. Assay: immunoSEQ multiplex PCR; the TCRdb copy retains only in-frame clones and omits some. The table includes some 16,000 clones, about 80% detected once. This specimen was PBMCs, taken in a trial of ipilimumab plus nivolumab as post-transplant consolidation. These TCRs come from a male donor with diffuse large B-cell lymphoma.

CDR3 sequence reads: CASSLIGKQYF. For the CDR3, the DNA is TGTGCCAGCAGTTTAATCGGAAAGCAGTACTTC. The J gene is TRBJ2-7, the V gene TRBV28; D gene uncertain. The V gene's germline CDR1 is MDHEN and CDR2 SYDVKM. With 2 bases removed from V and 8 bases from J, the gap between germline ends came to 7 bases. The CDR3 is made up of 11 amino acids. Combining the CDR3 with reference TRBV28 and TRBJ2-7 gives the whole variable domain DVKVTQSSRYLVKRTGEKVFLECVQDMDHENMFWYRQDPGLGLRLIYFSYDVKMKEKGDIPEGYSVSREKKERFSLILESASTNQTSMYLCASSLIGKQYFGPGTRLTVT.

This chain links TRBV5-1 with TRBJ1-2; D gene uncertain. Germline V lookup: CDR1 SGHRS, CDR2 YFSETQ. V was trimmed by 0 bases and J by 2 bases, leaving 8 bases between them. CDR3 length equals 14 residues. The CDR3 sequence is CASSLEGTNYGYTF. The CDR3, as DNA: TGCGCCAGCAGCTTGGAAGGAACAAACTATGGCTACACCTTC.

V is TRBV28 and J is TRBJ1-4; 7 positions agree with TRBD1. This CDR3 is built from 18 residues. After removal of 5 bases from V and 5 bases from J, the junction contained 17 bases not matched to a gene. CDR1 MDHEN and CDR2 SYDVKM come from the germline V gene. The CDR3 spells CASSLPDSRDRRNEKLFF. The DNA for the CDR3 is TGTGCCAGCAGTCTGCCTGATTCAAGGGACAGAAGGAATGAAAAACTGTTTTTT.

CDR3 sequence: CASNPGGPTGELFF. CDR3 sequence (DNA): TGTGCCAGCAACCCGGGGGGGCCAACCGGGGAGCTGTTTTTT. This chain uses TRBV11-2 with TRBJ2-2; 8 bases align to TRBD2. The CDR3 runs to 14 residues. V dropped 7 bases and J dropped 5; count of bases not matched to a gene: 6. Germline V gene data show CDR1 as SGHAT and CDR2 as FQNNGV.

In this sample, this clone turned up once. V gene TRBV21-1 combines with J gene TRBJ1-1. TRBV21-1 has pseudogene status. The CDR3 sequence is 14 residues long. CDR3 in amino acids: CASSKAEGSTEAFF. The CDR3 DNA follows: TGTGCCAGCAGCAAAGCGGAGGGGTCCACTGAAGCTTTCTTT.

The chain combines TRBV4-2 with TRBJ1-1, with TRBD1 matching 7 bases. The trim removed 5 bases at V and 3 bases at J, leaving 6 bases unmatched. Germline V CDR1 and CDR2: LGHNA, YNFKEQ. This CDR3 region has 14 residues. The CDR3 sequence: CASSFRQGDTEAFF. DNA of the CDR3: TGTGCCAGCAGCTTTCGACAGGGAGACACTGAAGCTTTCTTT.

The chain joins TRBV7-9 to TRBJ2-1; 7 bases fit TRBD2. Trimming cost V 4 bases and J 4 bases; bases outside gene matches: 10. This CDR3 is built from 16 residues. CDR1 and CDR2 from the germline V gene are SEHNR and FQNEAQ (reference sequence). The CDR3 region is CASSSLSSSGYNEQFF. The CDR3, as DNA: TGTGCCAGCAGCTCGCTTTCTTCTAGCGGTTACAATGAGCAGTTCTTC.

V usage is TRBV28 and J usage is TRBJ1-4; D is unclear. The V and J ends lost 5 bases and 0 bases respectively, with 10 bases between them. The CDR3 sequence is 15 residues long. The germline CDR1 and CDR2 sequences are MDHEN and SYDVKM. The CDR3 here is CASSTVGATNEKLFF. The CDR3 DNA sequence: TGTGCCAGCAGTACCGTTGGAGCAACTAATGAAAAACTGTTTTTT. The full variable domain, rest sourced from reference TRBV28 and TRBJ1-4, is DVKVTQSSRYLVKRTGEKVFLECVQDMDHENMFWYRQDPGLGLRLIYFSYDVKMKEKGDIPEGYSVSREKKERFSLILESASTNQTSMYLCASSTVGATNEKLFFGSGTQLSVL.

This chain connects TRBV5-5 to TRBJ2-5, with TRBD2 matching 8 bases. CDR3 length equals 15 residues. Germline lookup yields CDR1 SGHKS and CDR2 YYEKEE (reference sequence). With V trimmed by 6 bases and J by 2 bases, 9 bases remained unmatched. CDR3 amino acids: CASNNVGGGQETQYF. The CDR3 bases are TGTGCCAGCAACAACGTCGGGGGGGGGCAAGAGACCCAGTACTTC.

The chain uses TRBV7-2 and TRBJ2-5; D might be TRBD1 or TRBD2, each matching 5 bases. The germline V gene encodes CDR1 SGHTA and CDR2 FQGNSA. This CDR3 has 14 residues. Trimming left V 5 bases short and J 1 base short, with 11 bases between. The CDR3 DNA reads TGTGCCAGCAGCCAAGGGGCGGGCCAAGAGACCCAGTACTTC. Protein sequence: CASSQGAGQETQYF.

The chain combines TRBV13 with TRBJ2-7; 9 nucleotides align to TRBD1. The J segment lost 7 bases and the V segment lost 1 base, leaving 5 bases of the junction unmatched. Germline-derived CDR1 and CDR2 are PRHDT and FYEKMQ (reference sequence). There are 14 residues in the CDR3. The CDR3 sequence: CASSLEGQGEEQYF. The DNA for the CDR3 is TGTGCCAGCAGCTTAGAGGGACAGGGAGAGGAGCAGTACTTC.

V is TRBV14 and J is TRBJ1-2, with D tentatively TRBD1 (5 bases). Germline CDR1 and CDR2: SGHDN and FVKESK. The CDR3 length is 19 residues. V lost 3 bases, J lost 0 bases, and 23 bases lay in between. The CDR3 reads CASSHEGPESWATNYGYTF. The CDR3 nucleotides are TGTGCCAGCAGCCACGAGGGGCCTGAATCTTGGGCTACTAACTATGGCTACACCTTC.

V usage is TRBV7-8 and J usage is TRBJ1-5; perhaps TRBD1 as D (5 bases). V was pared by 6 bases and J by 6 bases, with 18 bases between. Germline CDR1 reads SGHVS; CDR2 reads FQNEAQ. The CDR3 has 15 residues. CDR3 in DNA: TGTGCCAGCAGGCTGGACCCTGCAAGGGGTCAGCCCCAGCATTTT. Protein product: CASRLDPARGQPQHF.

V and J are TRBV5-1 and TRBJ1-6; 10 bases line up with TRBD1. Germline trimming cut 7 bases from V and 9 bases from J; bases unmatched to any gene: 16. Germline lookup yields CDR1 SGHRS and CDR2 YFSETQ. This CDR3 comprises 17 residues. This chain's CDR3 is CASAPIPGTGDPSPLHF. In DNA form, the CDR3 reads TGCGCCAGCGCGCCAATACCCGGGACAGGGGACCCTTCACCCCTCCACTTT.

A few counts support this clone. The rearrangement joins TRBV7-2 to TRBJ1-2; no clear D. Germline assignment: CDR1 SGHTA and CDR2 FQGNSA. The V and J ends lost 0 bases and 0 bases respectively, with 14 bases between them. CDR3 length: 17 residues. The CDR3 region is CASSLAVSLEANYGYTF. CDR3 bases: TGTGCCAGCAGCTTAGCTGTCTCCCTAGAGGCTAACTATGGCTACACCTTC.

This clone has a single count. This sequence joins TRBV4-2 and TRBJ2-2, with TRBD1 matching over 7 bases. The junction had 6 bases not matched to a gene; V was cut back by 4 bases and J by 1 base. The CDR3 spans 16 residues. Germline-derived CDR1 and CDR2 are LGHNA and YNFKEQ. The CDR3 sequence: CASSLAGTENTGELFF. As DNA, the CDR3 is TGTGCCAGCAGCCTCGCCGGGACAGAGAACACCGGGGAGCTGTTTTTT.

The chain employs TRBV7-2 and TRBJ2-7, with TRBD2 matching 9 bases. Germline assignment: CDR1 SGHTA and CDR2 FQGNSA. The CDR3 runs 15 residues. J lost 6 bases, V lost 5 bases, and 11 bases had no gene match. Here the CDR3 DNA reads TGTGCCAGCAGCCCACTGGCGGGGGGGCGTGGCGAGCAGTACTTC. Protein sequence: CASSPLAGGRGEQYF.

Here the CDR3 DNA reads TGTGCCAGCAGTATGGGGGGGACCCAAGAGACCCAGTACTTC. Amino acid sequence: CASSMGGTQETQYF. The chain links TRBV28 to TRBJ2-5, with 7 bases that match TRBD2. CDR3 size: 14 residues. Trimming took 5 bases from V and 1 from J; bases not matched to a gene: 4. The germline V gene encodes CDR1 MDHEN and CDR2 SYDVKM.

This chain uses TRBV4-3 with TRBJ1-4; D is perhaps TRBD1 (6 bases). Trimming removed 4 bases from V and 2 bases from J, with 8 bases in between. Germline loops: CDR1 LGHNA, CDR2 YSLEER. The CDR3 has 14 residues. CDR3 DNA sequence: TGCGCCAGCAGCCCTGGACAGACTAATGAAAAACTGTTTTTT. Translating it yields CASSPGQTNEKLFF.

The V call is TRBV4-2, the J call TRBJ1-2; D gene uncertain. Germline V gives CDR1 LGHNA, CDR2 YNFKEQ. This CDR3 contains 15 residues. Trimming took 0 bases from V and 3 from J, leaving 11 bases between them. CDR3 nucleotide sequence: TGTGCCAGCAGCCAAGACGAGTCTGGGTACTATGGCTACACCTTC. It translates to CASSQDESGYYGYTF.